Below are 32 T cell receptor beta chains sequenced from a single sample in a study of T cells after yellow fever vaccination. TCRdb analysed the 5' RACE reads with MiXCR anew, one entry per CDR3 protein. This sample has 200,000 or so distinct CDR3 sequences, with more than 6.5% found just once. The source was CD4+ T cells sorted from PBMCs, collected on the day of the yellow fever booster vaccination. These receptors came from a man aged 30 to 45 who received the YFV17D yellow fever vaccine.

The chain uses TRBV7-2 and TRBJ2-3; the D is unclear. The CDR3 covers 16 residues. Per germline, CDR1 SGHTA and CDR2 FQGNSA. Trimming pared 0 bases from V and 2 bases from J, leaving 12 bases between. The CDR3 here is CASSLARFTFTDTQYF. CDR3 DNA: TGTGCCAGCAGCTTAGCTAGGTTCACATTCACAGATACGCAGTATTTT.

This clonotype was recorded many times. The rearrangement uses TRBV23-1 and TRBJ2-7; TRBD1 aligns across 9 bases. TRBV23-1 is designated an ORF whose function remains uncertain. J gave up 4 bases and V 0 bases, and 7 bases lay outside the gene matches. This CDR3 has 16 residues. The CDR3 DNA follows: TGCGCCAGCAGTCAATCGAAGGTGGGACAGGGTTACGAGCAGTACTTC. This translates into CASSQSKVGQGYEQYF.

Only a few counts were recorded for this clonotype. V gene TRBV24-1 combines with J gene TRBJ2-5; maybe TRBD1 (6 bases). The CDR3 sequence is 16 residues long. Germline V CDR1 and CDR2: KGHDR, SFDVKD. V was shortened by 0 bases and J by 5 bases, with 15 bases between the two germline ends. CDR3 sequence: CATSDLPPDSAETQYF. CDR3 in DNA: TGTGCCACCAGTGATTTGCCCCCGGACAGCGCCGAGACCCAGTACTTC.

This clonotype showed up just a few times. The chain employs TRBV4-1 and TRBJ2-1; D gene ambiguous. CDR3 length: 16 amino acids. From germline, CDR1 is MGHRA and CDR2 YSYEKL. V dropped 5 bases and J dropped 0 bases, with 14 bases sitting between them. The CDR3 DNA is TGCGCCAGCAGCTCAGGCAAACGGAGCTCCTACAATGAGCAGTTCTTC. Its protein is CASSSGKRSSYNEQFF.

This clonotype showed up just a few times. The chain uses TRBV5-1 and TRBJ2-1; 9 nucleotides agree with TRBD2. The CDR3 totals 17 residues. Germline-derived CDR1 and CDR2 are SGHRS and YFSETQ. The ends lost 4 bases at V and 2 bases at J; junction bases unmatched: 10. The CDR3 DNA reads as TGCGCCAGCAGCCCCACGTCTAGCGGGACTACCTACAATGAGCAGTTCTTC. It encodes CASSPTSSGTTYNEQFF.

In this sample, this clonotype turned up a few times. The chain recombines TRBV20-1 with TRBJ2-1; possibly TRBD2 for D (6 bases). The CDR3 sequence is 13 residues long. The germline gives CDR1 DFQATT, CDR2 SNEGSKA (reference sequence). V shed 7 bases and J shed 4 bases, with 14 bases lying between them. The CDR3 is CSGTAGGYNEQFF. For the CDR3, the DNA is TGCAGTGGGACGGCCGGGGGTTACAATGAGCAGTTCTTC.

This clonotype came up many times. The chain links TRBV7-8 to TRBJ2-4; D remains ambiguous. The CDR3 contains 13 residues. Germline CDR1 and CDR2: SGHVS and FQNEAQ. Trimming took off 1 base at V and 6 bases at J, with 7 bases between the two ends. CDR3 sequence: CASSLERSNIQYF. The CDR3 DNA reads as TGTGCCAGCAGCTTAGAACGATCAAACATTCAGTACTTC.

In this sample, this clonotype turned up many times. The J gene is TRBJ2-2, the V gene TRBV28; D is unclear. Germline CDR1 is MDHEN and CDR2 is SYDVKM. This CDR3 region has 16 residues. V gave up 6 bases and J gave up 3 bases, with 17 bases separating them. CDR3 sequence (DNA): TGTGCCAGCAGCCTCGGGCGCCTCTTACACACCGGGGAGCTGTTTTTT. Protein: CASSLGRLLHTGELFF.

This clonotype has a count of ten or more. V and J are TRBV4-3 and TRBJ2-2, with D maybe TRBD2 (6 bases). Germline V gene sequence: CDR1 LGHNA, CDR2 YSLEER. V was trimmed by 3 bases and J by 8 bases, leaving 19 bases between them. This CDR3 region has 16 residues. CDR3 sequence reads: CASSHPPGDSKGELFF. CDR3 coding DNA: TGCGCCAGCAGCCATCCCCCGGGAGACTCGAAGGGGGAGCTGTTTTTT.

This chain links TRBV18 with TRBJ1-5; weak D call: TRBD1 (5 bases). The V end was cut by 3 bases, the J end by 6 bases, with 12 bases between. Germline CDR1 reads KGHSH; CDR2 reads LQKENI. CDR3 length: 14 amino acids. In nucleotides, the CDR3 is TGTGCCAGCTCACCCCCAGGGTCAGCTCAGCCCCAGCATTTT. Translation gives CASSPPGSAQPQHF.

Ten or more counts support this clonotype. This chain uses TRBV12-3 or TRBV12-4 with TRBJ2-4; possible D gene TRBD1, 5 bases. The length of the CDR3 is 14 residues. V dropped 6 bases and J dropped 0 bases, with 9 bases sitting between them. In DNA, the CDR3 is TGTGCCAGCAGGGACACATCAGCCAAAAACATTCAGTACTTC. Its translation is CASRDTSAKNIQYF.

This chain uses TRBV3-1 with TRBJ2-5; tentatively, D is TRBD2 (5 bases). CDR3 size: 15 residues. With 3 bases removed from V and 4 bases from J, the gap between germline ends came to 15 bases. CDR1 is LGHDT and CDR2 is YNNKEL in the germline V gene (reference sequence). CDR3 nucleotide sequence: TGTGCCAGCAGCCAGACGGGGTCAGTACCAGAGACCCAGTACTTC. Amino acids: CASSQTGSVPETQYF.

The rearrangement joins TRBV29-1 to TRBJ2-1; D ambiguous. CDR1 SQVTM and CDR2 ANQGSEA come from the germline V gene. The CDR3 totals 14 residues. Trimming shortened V by 3 bases and J by 5 bases, and 14 bases separated the two germline ends. CDR3 DNA: TGCAGCGTTGAGATATTTTTTTATGACAATGAGCAGTTCTTC. Translating gives CSVEIFFYDNEQFF.

This clonotype has a handful of counts. The CDR3 protein is CASNRASGFSTDTQYF. The DNA for the CDR3 is TGTGCCAGCAACAGGGCTAGCGGGTTTAGCACAGATACGCAGTATTTT. The V call is TRBV7-8, the J call TRBJ2-3, with 8 bases fitting TRBD2. V lost 7 bases and J lost 0; bases outside the gene matches: 9. The CDR3 is 16 amino acids. Per the germline V gene, CDR1 is SGHVS and CDR2 is FQNEAQ.

The chain couples TRBV5-1 to TRBJ2-5, with D perhaps TRBD1 (6 bases). V lost 4 bases to trimming and J lost 2 bases, with 18 bases between them. From germline, CDR1 is SGHRS and CDR2 YFSETQ. The CDR3 sequence is 16 residues long. CDR3 bases: TGCGCCAGCAGCCTATTTGGGGGCCCCTTACAAGAGACCCAGTACTTC. Translated, it gives CASSLFGGPLQETQYF.

This clonotype was counted at least ten times. The V call is TRBV29-1, the J call TRBJ2-1, with 9 nucleotides matching TRBD2. The V gene's germline CDR1 is SQVTM and CDR2 ANQGSEA. This CDR3 comprises 16 residues. The ends lost 3 bases at V and 4 bases at J; junction bases unmatched: 10. CDR3 DNA sequence: TGCAGCGTTGAGGCCGGGACTAGCAGGTATTACAATGAGCAGTTCTTC. This encodes CSVEAGTSRYYNEQFF.

This clonotype was observed at least ten times. The rearrangement links TRBV11-2 to TRBJ2-7; D gene unclear. Germline CDR1 is SGHAT and CDR2 is FQNNGV. Trimming removed 7 bases from V and 0 bases from J, with 25 bases in between. The CDR3 covers 18 residues. In DNA, the CDR3 is TGTGCCAGCACTCTGAGCTGGCCCAGCAATTACCCCTCCTACGAGCAGTACTTC. It encodes CASTLSWPSNYPSYEQYF.

This clonotype was counted ten times or more. The rearrangement links TRBV15 to TRBJ1-3; unclear D gene. Per the germline V gene, CDR1 is LNHNV and CDR2 is YYDKDF (reference sequence). Trimming stripped 0 bases from V and 4 bases from J, with 13 bases between. This CDR3 region has 16 residues. In nucleotides, the CDR3 is TGTGCCACCAGCAGAGATCCCAGGTCGAGGGGAAACACCATATATTTT. Its translation: CATSRDPRSRGNTIYF. The full variable domain, completed using reference TRBV15 and TRBJ1-3, is DAMVIQNPRYQVTQFGKPVTLSCSQTLNHNVMYWYQQKSSQAPKLLFHYYDKDFNNEADTPDNFQSRRPNTSFCFLDIRSPGLGDTAMYLCATSRDPRSRGNTIYFGEGSWLTVV.

This clonotype was seen ten or more times. The chain employs TRBV12-3 or TRBV12-4 and TRBJ2-3; 10 bases are a match to TRBD1. The CDR3 sequence is 16 residues long. V lost 2 bases and J lost 4; bases outside the gene matches: 6. As DNA, the CDR3 is TGTGCCAGCAGTTTACTAAGACAGGGGGCCGCAGATACGCAGTATTTT. This gives the protein CASSLLRQGAADTQYF.

This clonotype has a handful of counts. A junction end diverges from the germline sequence, so it may reflect a read error. V and J are TRBV5-4 and TRBJ2-7; TRBD2 aligns across 7 bases. This CDR3 is 14 amino acids long. Germline CDR1 SGHNT, CDR2 YYREEE (reference sequence). CDR3 loop: CASSFKVSGLRWNF. The CDR3, as DNA: TGTGCCAGCAGCTTCAAAGTTAGCGGGCTACGTTGGAACTTC.

V usage is TRBV4-1 and J usage is TRBJ2-3; possible D gene TRBD2, 6 bases. V dropped 0 bases and J dropped 12 bases, with 19 bases sitting between them. CDR1 is MGHRA, CDR2 YSYEKL, per germline. This CDR3 is built from 15 residues. The CDR3 bases are TGCGCCAGCAGCCAAGATCCCTCACTAGCCCGAATACAGTATTTT. It specifies CASSQDPSLARIQYF.

This clonotype has only a few counts. The V gene is TRBV7-2, the J gene TRBJ2-7; D possibly corresponds to TRBD2 (5 bases). CDR3 length: 13 residues. Trimming took 4 bases from V and 4 from J, leaving 11 bases between them. Germline assignment: CDR1 SGHTA and CDR2 FQGNSA. The CDR3 DNA reads TGTGCCAGCAGCTCGGTGGGAGAGTACGAGCAGTACTTC. This translates into CASSSVGEYEQYF. The full variable domain, rest sourced from reference TRBV7-2 and TRBJ2-7, is GAGVSQSPSNKVTEKGKDVELRCDPISGHTALYWYRQSLGQGLEFLIYFQGNSAPDKSGLPSDRFSAERTGGSVSTLTIQRTQQEDSAVYLCASSSVGEYEQYFGPGTRLTVT.

This clonotype was recorded at least ten times. The chain joins TRBV7-3 to TRBJ2-2, with 7 bases identical to TRBD1. V was clipped by 10 bases and J by 4 bases; unmatched bases: 6. This CDR3 is 13 amino acids long. Germline values: CDR1 SGHTA, CDR2 FQGTGA. The CDR3 sequence: CATQTGPTGELFF. In DNA form, the CDR3 reads TGTGCCACTCAGACAGGGCCCACCGGGGAGCTGTTTTTT.

This clonotype was found many times. CDR3 nucleotide sequence: TGCGCCAGCAGCCAAGGAACCTATAATTCACCCCTCCACTTT. Its translation is CASSQGTYNSPLHF. The chain recombines TRBV4-3 with TRBJ1-6, with D unclear. The germline gives CDR1 LGHNA, CDR2 YSLEER. The ends were cut back, 1 base at V and 2 bases at J, with 3 bases in the middle. The CDR3 totals 14 residues.

This clonotype was detected only a few times. CDR3 in amino acids: CASSFPGQGADEQFF. CDR3 sequence (DNA): TGTGCCAGCAGTTTCCCGGGACAGGGGGCCGATGAGCAGTTCTTC. V is TRBV2 and J is TRBJ2-1, with 12 nucleotides matching TRBD1. V gave up 5 bases and J gave up 8 bases; unmatched junction bases: 7. The CDR3 totals 15 residues. CDR1 is SNHLY, CDR2 FYNNEI, per germline.

The sample holds a few counts of this clonotype. This chain uses TRBV5-5 with TRBJ1-1; D is ambiguous. The V end was cut by 1 base, the J end by 3 bases, with 10 bases between. Germline values: CDR1 SGHKS, CDR2 YYEKEE (reference sequence). The CDR3 has 14 amino acids. CDR3 amino acids: CASSLWQRDTEAFF. The DNA for the CDR3 is TGTGCCAGCAGCTTGTGGCAGCGTGACACTGAAGCTTTCTTT.

This clonotype was found many times. V and J are TRBV4-3 and TRBJ2-3; D remains unclear. Deletions cut 6 bases from V and 0 bases from J, with 10 bases between. CDR1 LGHNA and CDR2 YSLEER come from the germline V gene. CDR3 length: 14 residues. CDR3 protein: CASSPSSSTDTQYF. The DNA for the CDR3 is TGCGCCAGCAGTCCCTCAAGTAGCACAGATACGCAGTATTTT.

The V call is TRBV7-9, the J call TRBJ2-7; D remains unclear. Germline CDR1 and CDR2: SEHNR and FQNEAQ (reference sequence). This CDR3 region has 15 residues. The ends were cut back, 8 bases at V and 3 bases at J, with 20 bases in the middle. CDR3 sequence: CASGPGGVSGYEQYF. Written as DNA, the CDR3 is TGTGCCAGCGGCCCCGGTGGGGTATCCGGCTACGAGCAGTACTTC.

The rearrangement joins TRBV12-3 or TRBV12-4 to TRBJ2-7; the D gene is possibly TRBD1 (5 bases). V lost 3 bases to trimming and J lost 5 bases, with 11 bases between them. This CDR3 has 13 residues. The CDR3 bases are TGTGCCAGCAGTTTGTGGGGCGCCCACGAGCAGTACTTC. Translation gives CASSLWGAHEQYF.

This clonotype was observed a handful of times. The V call is TRBV20-1, the J call TRBJ2-1; 10 bases map to TRBD2. This CDR3 region has 14 residues. Germline-derived CDR1 and CDR2 are DFQATT and SNEGSKA (reference sequence). The V segment lost 0 bases and the J segment 15 bases; nucleotides outside the gene matches: 11. For the CDR3, the DNA is TGCAGTGCTAGAGATGGAGCTAGCGGGAGAATGCTGTTCTTC. Protein sequence: CSARDGASGRMLFF.

In its sample, this clonotype was seen many times. At one boundary the junction diverges from the germline segment, which might be a read error. The chain carries TRBV3-1 and TRBJ2-1; 9 bases map to TRBD2. There are 18 residues in the CDR3. Germline V gene data show CDR1 as LGHDT and CDR2 as YNNKEL (reference sequence). CDR3 DNA sequence: TGTGCCAGCAGCCAAGATCCCCTCGTGGCGGGAGGGTACACTGAGCAGTTCTTC. Its protein is CASSQDPLVAGGYTEQFF.

This clonotype was found many times. The rearrangement uses TRBV11-2 and TRBJ2-7, with a possible D match to TRBD2 (5 bases). The CDR3 sequence is 16 residues long. The ends were cut back, 5 bases at V and 2 bases at J, with 19 bases in the middle. Germline V gene lookup returns CDR1 SGHAT and CDR2 FQNNGV. The CDR3 is CASSPPGGRRAYEQYF. The DNA for the CDR3 is TGTGCCAGCAGCCCCCCCGGAGGAAGAAGGGCCTACGAGCAGTACTTC.